What follows are 28 T cell receptor beta chains derived from one specimen sequenced in a study of cytomegalovirus exposure and HLA in healthy donors. The PCR employed 60 Vbeta primers together with 13 Jbeta primers. Profiled with immunoSEQ multiplex PCR; TCRdb holds only in-frame clones, not every one. The sample shows 150,000 to 200,000 clones, around 81% of them seen only once. Sequenced: PBMCs. The receptors here all came from a woman aged 18-35 years in good health and CMV-seropositive.

The sample holds one count of this clone. The chain's CDR3 is CASSEASGGSLYNEQFF. As DNA, the CDR3 is TGTGCCAGCAGTGAGGCTAGCGGGGGGTCCCTATACAATGAGCAGTTCTTC. The chain joins TRBV6-1 to TRBJ2-1; 11 nucleotides agree with TRBD2. This CDR3 contains 17 residues. J lost 4 bases, V lost 3 bases, and 8 bases had no gene match. Germline V lookup: CDR1 MNHNS, CDR2 SASEGT.

Points on this clone: This specimen includes other DNA sequences encoding the same CDR3. The chain joins TRBV7-9 to TRBJ2-7, with D maybe TRBD2 (6 bases). V was pared by 3 bases and J by 2 bases, with 11 bases between. The CDR3 extends over 14 amino acids. Germline loops: CDR1 SEHNR, CDR2 FQNEAQ (reference sequence). CDR3 DNA sequence: TGTGCCAGCAGCTTTTCCGGGGGAGCCTACGAGCAGTACTTC. Its protein product is CASSFSGGAYEQYF.

This rearrangement joins TRBV18 to TRBJ1-5, with TRBD1 identical over 11 bases. The CDR3 sequence is 15 residues long. Unmatched junction bases numbered 2, after V lost 3 bases and J lost 4 bases. The V gene's germline CDR1 is KGHSH and CDR2 LQKENI. As DNA, the CDR3 is TGTGCCAGCTCACCCGGGACAGGGGGAAATCAGCCCCAGCATTTT. Encoded protein: CASSPGTGGNQPQHF.

This clone turned up a few times. The rearrangement links TRBV2 to TRBJ2-1; tentative D call: TRBD2 (6 bases). Trimming took off 1 base at V and 5 bases at J, with 15 bases between the two ends. This CDR3 comprises 16 residues. Germline V gene lookup returns CDR1 SNHLY and CDR2 FYNNEI. This CDR3 is CASSEGWGTENNEQFF. CDR3 nucleotides: TGTGCCAGCAGTGAAGGTTGGGGGACTGAAAACAATGAGCAGTTCTTC. The full variable domain, completed using reference TRBV2 and TRBJ2-1, is EPEVTQTPSHQVTQMGQEVILRCVPISNHLYFYWYRQILGQKVEFLVSFYNNEISEKSEIFDDQFSVERPDGSNFTLKIRSTKLEDSAMYFCASSEGWGTENNEQFFGPGTRLTVL.

The chain couples TRBV7-6 to TRBJ2-1, with 7 bases that match TRBD2. This CDR3 is built from 15 residues. Germline assignment: CDR1 SGHVS and CDR2 FNYEAQ. V was pared by 1 base and J by 9 bases, with 9 bases of the junction left unmatched. This chain's CDR3 is CASSLGWGGQGEQFF. The DNA for the CDR3 is TGTGCCAGCAGCTTAGGATGGGGAGGGCAAGGTGAGCAGTTCTTC.

The CDR3, as DNA: TGCAGCGTGAGGGAGGCCCCGAGCACTGAAGCTTTCTTT. Protein product: CSVREAPSTEAFF. This sequence joins TRBV29-1 and TRBJ1-1; D remains unclear. The CDR3 spans 13 residues. Trimming shortened V by 6 bases and J by 4 bases, and 15 bases separated the two germline ends. CDR1 and CDR2 from the germline V gene are SQVTM and ANQGSEA. The full variable domain, rest sourced from reference TRBV29-1 and TRBJ1-1, is SAVISQKPSRDICQRGTSLTIQCQVDSQVTMMFWYRQQPGQSLTLIATANQGSEATYESGFVIDKFPISRPNLTFSTLTVSNMSPEDSSIYLCSVREAPSTEAFFGQGTRLTVV.

Comment on this clone: Other DNA sequences in this specimen translate into the identical CDR3. This chain uses TRBV18 with TRBJ1-2; a weak D match, TRBD1 (5 bases). V was trimmed by 3 bases and J by 2 bases, leaving 10 bases between them. The CDR3 has 14 residues. Per germline, CDR1 KGHSH and CDR2 LQKENI. CDR3 bases: TGTGCCAGCTCACCTAGCGGGACGAACTATGGCTACACCTTC. It is translated as CASSPSGTNYGYTF.

The chain joins TRBV6-4 to TRBJ2-3; TRBD2 matches at 9 bases. The V segment lost 2 bases and the J segment 4 bases; nucleotides outside the gene matches: 4. Germline loops: CDR1 MRHNA, CDR2 SNTAGT. The length of the CDR3 is 15 residues. In DNA form, the CDR3 reads TGTGCCAGCAGTGACCGGCGGGGGGGATCAGATACGCAGTATTTT. Translated, it gives CASSDRRGGSDTQYF.

The genes are TRBV5-1 and TRBJ2-5; a weak D match, TRBD1 (7 bases). Deletions cut 2 bases from V and 5 bases from J, with 16 bases between. CDR3 length equals 15 residues. Germline V CDR1 and CDR2: SGHRS, YFSETQ. The CDR3 protein is CASSFRGGGLETQYF. CDR3 nucleotide sequence: TGCGCCAGCAGCTTTCGTGGAGGGGGCCTGGAGACCCAGTACTTC.

The chain employs TRBV6-1 and TRBJ2-7; TRBD2 might be the D (6 bases). This CDR3 contains 14 residues. Germline V gene data show CDR1 as MNHNS and CDR2 as SASEGT. Trimming left V 6 bases short and J 0 bases short, with 12 bases between. The CDR3 loop reads CASRREQSSYEQYF. In nucleotides, the CDR3 is TGTGCCAGCAGGCGGGAACAGAGCTCCTACGAGCAGTACTTC.

This clone was counted between two and nine times. This chain links TRBV6-4 with TRBJ2-3; no clear D. CDR3 length: 15 residues. V lost 0 bases and J lost 0, with 7 bases in between. Germline V gene lookup returns CDR1 MRHNA and CDR2 SNTAGT. CDR3: CASSDSTGSTDTQYF. CDR3 coding DNA: TGTGCCAGCAGTGACTCGACTGGCAGCACAGATACGCAGTATTTT.

This clone was observed a handful of times. The rearrangement joins TRBV30 to TRBJ1-6; 9 nucleotides match TRBD1. J gave up 9 bases and V 4 bases, and 7 bases lay outside the gene matches. Germline V lookup: CDR1 GTSNPN, CDR2 SVGIG (reference sequence). This CDR3 spans 14 amino acids. The CDR3 spells CAWNRDRVSSPLHF. CDR3 nucleotides: TGTGCCTGGAACCGGGACAGGGTCAGTTCACCCCTCCACTTT.

The genes are TRBV2 and TRBJ1-1, with 8 bases lining up with TRBD1. Germline assignment: CDR1 SNHLY and CDR2 FYNNEI. V shed 6 bases and J 5 bases; nucleotides not matched to a gene: 14. The CDR3 is 16 amino acids. CDR3 loop: CASRGQGASSRTEAFF. The CDR3, as DNA: TGTGCCAGCAGGGGCCAGGGGGCCTCGTCGAGGACTGAAGCTTTCTTT.

This clone was counted a single time. The chain combines TRBV15 with TRBJ1-1; the match to TRBD1 covers 7 bases. The CDR3 spans 13 residues. From germline, CDR1 is LNHNV and CDR2 YYDKDF (reference sequence). The J segment lost 5 bases and the V segment lost 1 base, leaving 1 base of the junction unmatched. DNA for the CDR3: TGTGCCACCAGCAGAGGACAGGGAACTGAAGCTTTCTTT. Encoded protein: CATSRGQGTEAFF.

J is TRBJ1-5 and V is TRBV6-5; 8 bases are a match to TRBD1. Trimming took 0 bases from V and 2 from J; bases not matched to a gene: 3. Germline V gene lookup returns CDR1 MNHEY and CDR2 SVGAGI. This CDR3 has 16 amino acids. This CDR3 is CASSYSGTGGNQPQHF. CDR3 coding DNA: TGTGCCAGCAGTTACTCAGGGACAGGTGGCAATCAGCCCCAGCATTTT.

DNA for the CDR3: TGCGCCAGCAGCCCGGGTTCCTTAAACATTCAGTACTTC. Protein sequence: CASSPGSLNIQYF. V gene TRBV5-1 combines with J gene TRBJ2-4; D is ambiguous. Trimming cost V 4 bases and J 6 bases, with 11 bases left between them. Germline CDR1 SGHRS, CDR2 YFSETQ. The CDR3 is 13 amino acids.

This rearrangement joins TRBV30 to TRBJ1-5; D perhaps matches TRBD1 (5 bases). Deletions cut 4 bases from V and 2 bases from J, with 9 bases between. The CDR3 consists of 13 residues. Germline V gene data show CDR1 as GTSNPN and CDR2 as SVGIG (reference sequence). CDR3 in amino acids: CAWNGGGNQPQHF. In DNA form, the CDR3 reads TGTGCCTGGAACGGAGGGGGCAATCAGCCCCAGCATTTT.

The chain uses TRBV6-5 and TRBJ1-2, with 9 bases lining up with TRBD1. CDR1 and CDR2 from the germline V gene are MNHEY and SVGAGI. The CDR3 has 15 residues. V trimming: 6 bases; J trimming: 6 bases; junction bases outside the gene matches: 11. The DNA for the CDR3 is TGTGCCAGCAGCCCCGGGGACCGGACAGGGGATGGCTACACCTTC. As protein: CASSPGDRTGDGYTF.

The gene calls are TRBV27 and TRBJ2-1, with a possible D match to TRBD2 (5 bases). CDR3 length equals 12 residues. Trimming left V 6 bases short and J 4 bases short, with 7 bases between. CDR1 and CDR2 from the germline V gene are MNHEY and SMNVEV (reference sequence). The CDR3, as DNA: TGTGCCAGCAGAGCGGATTACAATGAGCAGTTCTTC. Protein product: CASRADYNEQFF.

This clone was detected only once. This chain joins TRBV30 and TRBJ1-5; tentative D call: TRBD1 (5 bases). CDR1 is GTSNPN, CDR2 SVGIG, per germline (reference sequence). The CDR3 spans 15 residues. V was clipped by 2 bases and J by 0 bases, with 11 bases between them. CDR3 sequence: CAWSIGADSNQPQHF. The CDR3 DNA sequence: TGTGCCTGGAGTATTGGGGCCGATAGCAATCAGCCCCAGCATTTT.

About this clone itself: Compared with germline, one end of the junction differs, possibly owing to a read error. The V gene is TRBV6-6, the J gene TRBJ1-2, with D unresolved. Germline CDR1 reads MNHNY; CDR2 reads SVGAGI (reference sequence). This CDR3 comprises 12 residues. The CDR3 DNA is TGTGCCAGCAGTGACTCCCGGGGAGGCTACACCTTC. It specifies CASSDSRGGYTF.

This sequence joins TRBV5-6 and TRBJ1-2; D perhaps matches TRBD1 (5 bases). The length of the CDR3 is 15 residues. Trimming took 2 bases from V and 1 from J, leaving 12 bases between them. The V gene's germline CDR1 is SGHDT and CDR2 YYEEEE. The CDR3 region has the DNA TGTGCCAGCAGCTTTCTCTTCGACAGTAACTATGGCTACACCTTC. Protein: CASSFLFDSNYGYTF.

This sequence joins TRBV7-2 and TRBJ2-5, with TRBD2 matching 12 bases. Germline loops: CDR1 SGHTA, CDR2 FQGNSA. V dropped 4 bases and J dropped 5; count of bases not matched to a gene: 5. The CDR3 is made up of 15 amino acids. The CDR3 reads CASSYLAGGGETQYF. In DNA, the CDR3 is TGTGCCAGCAGCTACCTAGCGGGGGGGGGCGAGACCCAGTACTTC.

The chain is built from TRBV18 and TRBJ2-5; 9 nucleotides align to TRBD2. Per the germline V gene, CDR1 is KGHSH and CDR2 is LQKENI. Trimming took 3 bases from V and 1 from J; bases not matched to a gene: 6. The CDR3 is 16 residues long. In DNA form, the CDR3 reads TGTGCCAGCTCACCCGCGACTAGCGGAATCCAAGAGACCCAGTACTTC. Its translation: CASSPATSGIQETQYF. Combining the CDR3 with reference TRBV18 and TRBJ2-5 gives the whole variable domain NAGVMQNPRHLVRRRGQEARLRCSPMKGHSHVYWYRQLPEEGLKFMVYLQKENIIDESGMPKERFSAEFPKEGPSILRIQQVVRGDSAAYFCASSPATSGIQETQYFGPGTRLLVL.

The chain uses TRBV11-2 and TRBJ2-6; D not certain. The CDR3 is 15 amino acids. Germline V gives CDR1 SGHAT, CDR2 FQNNGV. Deletions cut 6 bases from V and 0 bases from J, with 9 bases between. In nucleotides, the CDR3 is TGTGCCAGCAGAGTATCAGGCTCTGGGGCCAACGTCCTGACTTTC. Translated, it gives CASRVSGSGANVLTF.

J is TRBJ2-1 and V is TRBV5-4; a weak D match, TRBD2 (5 bases). The germline CDR1 and CDR2 sequences are SGHNT and YYREEE (reference sequence). V lost 4 bases and J 0 bases, leaving 8 bases between the germline ends. CDR3 length: 14 residues. This CDR3 is CASSPGSSYNEQFF. CDR3 nucleotide sequence: TGTGCCAGCAGCCCTGGGAGCTCCTACAATGAGCAGTTCTTC.

This clone has a handful of counts. The chain links TRBV7-9 to TRBJ1-3, with D unclear. This CDR3 spans 14 amino acids. CDR1 SEHNR and CDR2 FQNEAQ come from the germline V gene (reference sequence). The germline V and J ends were trimmed by 1 base and 0 bases, with 4 bases remaining between them. CDR3 sequence (DNA): TGTGCCAGCAGCTTAGGCAGCTCTGGAAACACCATATATTTT. This sequence encodes CASSLGSSGNTIYF.

The V gene is TRBV7-9, the J gene TRBJ1-1; 8 nucleotides agree with TRBD1. Germline CDR1 SEHNR, CDR2 FQNEAQ (reference sequence). Germline trimming cut 4 bases from V and 5 bases from J; bases unmatched to any gene: 6. This CDR3 is built from 14 residues. The CDR3 spells CASSSVNRGTEAFF. CDR3 nucleotides: TGTGCCAGCAGCTCAGTGAACAGGGGGACTGAAGCTTTCTTT.